A single T cell receptor (beta chain) is shown here with its context. CDR1 is LNHNV, CDR2 YYDKDF, per germline (reference sequence). This CDR3 contains 20 residues. The trim removed 1 base at V and 0 bases at J, leaving 11 bases unmatched. These data originate in a study of shared T cell receptors in the human thymus. Only in-frame clones appear in the TCRdb table, and some are missing; sequencing was by immunoSEQ multiplex PCR. The sample comprises around 730,000 clones, approximately 83% of which are singletons, and more than 0.008% rests with the top ten. The same sample was also used in a study of human thymus T cells. This second report adds: Among the donors, all were healthy Finnish infants having corrective surgery for congenital heart defects. Thymus specimens were resections from corrective heart surgery. Gene usage for V and J segments appeared biased in thymic and blood repertoires. Related reports documented highly overlapping thymic repertoires among unrelated individuals.

The J gene is TRBJ2-5, the V gene TRBV15, with 13 bases identical to TRBD2. This receptor was taken from a girl under two years old with a congenital heart defect. The sample taken for sequencing was thymocytes. CDR3 coding DNA: TGTGCCACCAGCAGAGTAGGGCGGACTAGCGGGGGCCTCGACCAAGAGACCCAGTACTTC. This translates into CATSRVGRTSGGLDQETQYF. The full variable domain, in which reference TRBV15 and TRBJ2-5 provide the parts outside the CDR3, is DAMVIQNPRYQVTQFGKPVTLSCSQTLNHNVMYWYQQKSSQAPKLLFHYYDKDFNNEADTPDNFQSRRPNTSFCFLDIRSPGLGDTAMYLCATSRVGRTSGGLDQETQYFGPGTRLLVL.